This TCR beta chain comes out of a study of beta chain features in type 1 diabetes. Investigators reverse transcribed all isolated RNA, so they sequenced expressed TCRB transcripts. Sequenced naive, central memory and regulatory T cell samples produced an average of roughly 3.9 million reads. Profiling relied on immunoSEQ multiplex PCR, and the TCRdb table lists in-frame clones only, not all of them. The sample consists of 300,000 or so clones, about 14% of them appearing once. A CD45RO/CCR7/CD25/CD127/CD95/CD27 panel sorted naive, central memory, regulatory and stem cell-like memory CD4+ cells. This CDR3 contains 14 residues. Trimming left V 3 bases short and J 2 bases short, with 11 bases between. Germline V gives CDR1 MDHEN, CDR2 SYDVKM. General study points: All four CD4+ subsets from Type 1 diabetes patients carried moderately but significantly shorter TCRB CDR3s. The analysis here could not establish whether HLA type shapes TCRB rearrangement. Insertion counts at VDJ junctions were lower in type 1 diabetes patients, who also showed more deletions there.

This clone appeared a single time. Its specificity is unknown. The sample taken for sequencing was naive CD4+ T cells from blood. The chain employs TRBV28 and TRBJ2-7; weak D call: TRBD1 (5 bases). The clonotype comes from a woman between 18 and 29 years old with type 1 diabetes. CDR3 sequence: CASSLLQAAYEQYF. In nucleotides, the CDR3 is TGTGCCAGCAGTTTGTTACAGGCCGCCTACGAGCAGTACTTC.